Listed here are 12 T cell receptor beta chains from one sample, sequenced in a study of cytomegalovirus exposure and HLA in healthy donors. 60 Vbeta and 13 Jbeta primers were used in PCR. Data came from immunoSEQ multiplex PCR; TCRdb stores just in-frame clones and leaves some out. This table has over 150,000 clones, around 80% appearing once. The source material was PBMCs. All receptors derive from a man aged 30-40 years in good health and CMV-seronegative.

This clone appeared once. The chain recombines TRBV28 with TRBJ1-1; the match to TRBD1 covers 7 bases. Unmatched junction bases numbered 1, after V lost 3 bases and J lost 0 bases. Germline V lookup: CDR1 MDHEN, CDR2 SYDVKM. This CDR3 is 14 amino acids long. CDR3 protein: CASSFGQVNTEAFF. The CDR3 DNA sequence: TGTGCCAGCAGTTTCGGACAGGTGAACACTGAAGCTTTCTTT.

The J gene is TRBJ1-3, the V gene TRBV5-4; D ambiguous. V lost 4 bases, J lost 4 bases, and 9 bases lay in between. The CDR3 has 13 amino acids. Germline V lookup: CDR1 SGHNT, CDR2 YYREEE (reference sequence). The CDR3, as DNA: TGTGCCAGCAGCCCGACGGGGGGAAACACCATATATTTT. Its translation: CASSPTGGNTIYF.

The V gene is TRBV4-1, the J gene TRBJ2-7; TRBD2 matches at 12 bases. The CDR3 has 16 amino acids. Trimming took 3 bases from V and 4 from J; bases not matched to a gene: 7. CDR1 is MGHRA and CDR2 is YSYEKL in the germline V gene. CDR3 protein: CASSHNGLAGKYEQYF. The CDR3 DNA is TGCGCCAGCAGCCATAACGGACTAGCGGGGAAGTACGAGCAGTACTTC.

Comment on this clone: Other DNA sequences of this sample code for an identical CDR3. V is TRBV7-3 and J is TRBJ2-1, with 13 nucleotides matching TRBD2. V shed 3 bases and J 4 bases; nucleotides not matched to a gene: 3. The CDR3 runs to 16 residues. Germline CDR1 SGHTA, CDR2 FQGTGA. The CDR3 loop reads CASSLGGLAGYNEQFF. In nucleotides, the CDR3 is TGTGCCAGCAGCTTGGGGGGACTAGCGGGGTACAATGAGCAGTTCTTC.

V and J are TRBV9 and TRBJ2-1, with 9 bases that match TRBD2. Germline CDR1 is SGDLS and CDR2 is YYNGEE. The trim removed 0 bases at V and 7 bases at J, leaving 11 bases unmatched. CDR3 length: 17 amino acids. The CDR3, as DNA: TGTGCCAGCAGCGTAGAAGTTGGGGCGGGGGGGCGGAATGAGCAGTTCTTC. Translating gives CASSVEVGAGGRNEQFF.

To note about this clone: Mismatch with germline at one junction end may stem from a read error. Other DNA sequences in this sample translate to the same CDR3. The CDR3 coding sequence is TGTTCCAGCAGCTCCCAGGGTTACGAGCAGTACTTC. It codes for CSSSSQGYEQYF. V is TRBV7-9 and J is TRBJ2-7; the D gene is possibly TRBD1 (5 bases). The CDR3 length is 12 residues. The germline gives CDR1 SEHNR, CDR2 FQNEAQ (reference sequence).

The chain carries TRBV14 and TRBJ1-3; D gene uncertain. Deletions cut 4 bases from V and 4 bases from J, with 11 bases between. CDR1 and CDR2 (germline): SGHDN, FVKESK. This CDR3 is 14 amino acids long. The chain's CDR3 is CASSLVGRGNTIYF. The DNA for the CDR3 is TGTGCCAGCAGCCTGGTAGGGAGAGGAAACACCATATATTTT.

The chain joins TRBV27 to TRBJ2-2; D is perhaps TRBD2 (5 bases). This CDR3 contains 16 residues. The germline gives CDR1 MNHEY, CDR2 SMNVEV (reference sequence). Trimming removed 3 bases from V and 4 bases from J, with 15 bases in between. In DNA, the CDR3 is TGTGCCAGCAGTTTCGAATGGGCGGGTTTCACCGGGGAGCTGTTTTTT. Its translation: CASSFEWAGFTGELFF.

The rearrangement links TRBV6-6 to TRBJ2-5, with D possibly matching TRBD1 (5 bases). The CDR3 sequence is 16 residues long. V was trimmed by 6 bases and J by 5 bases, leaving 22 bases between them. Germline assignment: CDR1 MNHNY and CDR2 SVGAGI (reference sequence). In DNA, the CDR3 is TGTGCCAGCAGCCCGAAGGGTCAGGGTGACGATGAGACCCAGTACTTC. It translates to CASSPKGQGDDETQYF.

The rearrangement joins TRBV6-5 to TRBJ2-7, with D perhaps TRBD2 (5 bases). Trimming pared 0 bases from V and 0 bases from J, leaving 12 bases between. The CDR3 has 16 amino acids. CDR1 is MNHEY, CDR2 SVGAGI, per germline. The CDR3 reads CASSYSGDVSSYEQYF. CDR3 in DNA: TGTGCCAGCAGTTACTCCGGGGATGTGAGCTCCTACGAGCAGTACTTC.

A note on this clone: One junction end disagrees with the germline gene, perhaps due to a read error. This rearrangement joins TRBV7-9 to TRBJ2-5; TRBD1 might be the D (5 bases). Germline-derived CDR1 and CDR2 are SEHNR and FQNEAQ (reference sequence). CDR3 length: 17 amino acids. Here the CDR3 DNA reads TGTTCCAGCAGCTTAGCTCCCTTATGGGGCTTCCAAGAGACCCAGTACTTC. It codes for CSSSLAPLWGFQETQYF.

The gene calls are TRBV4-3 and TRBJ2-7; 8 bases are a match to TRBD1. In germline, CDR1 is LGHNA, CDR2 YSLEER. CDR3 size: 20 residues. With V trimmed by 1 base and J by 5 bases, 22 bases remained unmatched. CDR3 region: CASSQVRVPPLGQGGHEQYF. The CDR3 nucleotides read TGCGCCAGCAGCCAAGTTCGGGTTCCCCCTCTAGGACAGGGTGGGCACGAGCAGTACTTC.